The 12 T cell receptor beta chains below all came from one sample that was sequenced in a study of blood T cell repertoires in COVID-19. This table comes from immunoSEQ multiplex PCR, and its TCRdb copy is limited to in-frame clones, with some not included. The sample lists 170,000 or so clones; over 70% were seen once. The specimen sequenced was peripheral blood. The receptors shown here come from a woman aged 55-69 years with acute or convalescent COVID-19.

J is TRBJ1-2 and V is TRBV7-2; perhaps TRBD1 as D (5 bases). The V and J ends lost 2 bases and 6 bases respectively, with 16 bases between them. Germline lookup yields CDR1 SGHTA and CDR2 FQGNSA. The CDR3 has 15 amino acids. This CDR3 is CASSLYDPTVHGYTF. Here the CDR3 DNA reads TGTGCCAGCAGCTTATACGATCCGACAGTCCATGGCTACACCTTC.

This sequence joins TRBV2 and TRBJ2-7, with TRBD2 as a possible D gene (7 bases). Germline CDR1 is SNHLY and CDR2 is FYNNEI. V lost 10 bases and J lost 1, with 17 bases in between. This CDR3 spans 14 amino acids. The CDR3, as DNA: TGTGCCATCCTAAAACGGGGGGCGTCCTACGAGCAGTACTTC. Translation: CAILKRGASYEQYF.

The chain carries TRBV11-2 and TRBJ2-7, with TRBD2 matching 7 bases. The CDR3 is 14 amino acids. Losses at the gene ends were 1 base for V and 8 bases for J; bases not matched to a gene: 8. CDR1 and CDR2 from the germline V gene are SGHAT and FQNNGV. The CDR3 sequence: CASSLASGFRQQYF. DNA for the CDR3: TGTGCCAGCAGCTTAGCTAGCGGCTTCAGGCAGCAGTACTTC.

This rearrangement joins TRBV11-2 to TRBJ2-1, with TRBD2 matching over 9 bases. From germline, CDR1 is SGHAT and CDR2 FQNNGV. The CDR3 covers 17 residues. Trimming removed 2 bases from V and 1 base from J; junction bases left unmatched: 6. Written as DNA, the CDR3 is TGTGCCAGCAGCTTAATTTTTCTAGCGGGGTCCTACAATGAGCAGTTCTTC. It translates to CASSLIFLAGSYNEQFF.

This chain joins TRBV6-5 and TRBJ1-6, with TRBD1 matching over 9 bases. Germline V gene data show CDR1 as MNHEY and CDR2 as SVGAGI. The CDR3 is made up of 15 amino acids. The V gene end was trimmed by 5 bases and the J gene end by 4 bases; junction bases not matched to a gene: 3. The CDR3 sequence: CASSPGTGYNSPLHF. CDR3 sequence (DNA): TGTGCCAGCAGTCCGGGGACAGGGTATAATTCACCCCTCCACTTT.

For the CDR3, the DNA is TGTGCCACCAGCAGAGATACGACAGGGTTTGGCTACACCTTC. Protein: CATSRDTTGFGYTF. The rearrangement uses TRBV15 and TRBJ1-2, with 7 bases identical to TRBD1. Germline CDR1 and CDR2: LNHNV and YYDKDF (reference sequence). CDR3 length equals 14 residues. After removal of 0 bases from V and 7 bases from J, the junction contained 5 bases not matched to a gene.

The rearrangement links TRBV3-1 (or the pseudogene TRBV3-2) to TRBJ2-1; 10 nucleotides align to TRBD2. V lost 0 bases, J lost 0 bases, and 5 bases stayed unmatched. CDR1 and CDR2 (germline): LGHDT, YNNKEL (reference sequence). The CDR3 extends over 18 amino acids. The CDR3 region has the DNA TGTGCCAGCAGCCAAGAAGGAGCGGGGGGGCTCTCCTACAATGAGCAGTTCTTC. Protein: CASSQEGAGGLSYNEQFF.

V is TRBV29-1 and J is TRBJ2-2; TRBD2 agrees at 13 bases. Trimming cost V 6 bases and J 4 bases; bases outside gene matches: 2. The germline gives CDR1 SQVTM, CDR2 ANQGSEA. The CDR3 is 14 residues long. This CDR3 is CSVGLAGPTGELFF. The CDR3, as DNA: TGCAGCGTGGGACTAGCGGGGCCCACCGGGGAGCTGTTTTTT.

This clone was counted a few times. The genes are TRBV19 and TRBJ2-5; D is possibly TRBD2 (6 bases). The length of the CDR3 is 16 residues. Germline-derived CDR1 and CDR2 are LNHDA and SQIVND (reference sequence). Trimming cost V 3 bases and J 0 bases, with 14 bases left between them. CDR3 sequence (DNA): TGTGCCAGTAGTATTGCGGGGTTAGTGTACCAAGAGACCCAGTACTTC. This encodes CASSIAGLVYQETQYF.

The rearrangement links TRBV18 to TRBJ2-1; 8 bases agree with TRBD2. CDR3 size: 16 residues. Trimming took 3 bases from V and 0 from J; bases not matched to a gene: 4. Germline V gene data show CDR1 as KGHSH and CDR2 as LQKENI. The CDR3 here is CASSPTGTSSYNEQFF. CDR3 DNA: TGTGCCAGCTCACCTACCGGGACTAGCTCCTACAATGAGCAGTTCTTC.

The V call is TRBV7-9, the J call TRBJ1-2; D gene unclear. This CDR3 has 13 amino acids. Germline lookup yields CDR1 SEHNR and CDR2 FQNEAQ (reference sequence). The ends were cut back, 4 bases at V and 6 bases at J, with 12 bases in the middle. The CDR3 loop is CASSSRGLNGYTF. The DNA for the CDR3 is TGTGCCAGCAGCTCGCGAGGGCTAAATGGCTACACCTTC.

The chain joins TRBV7-2 to TRBJ2-3; the match to TRBD1 covers 8 bases. The CDR3 consists of 14 residues. CDR1 SGHTA and CDR2 FQGNSA come from the germline V gene. V lost 4 bases to trimming and J lost 6 bases; unmatched junction nucleotides: 6. CDR3 in amino acids: CASSSHRGADTQYF. In DNA form, the CDR3 reads TGTGCCAGCAGCTCCCACAGGGGGGCCGATACGCAGTATTTT.